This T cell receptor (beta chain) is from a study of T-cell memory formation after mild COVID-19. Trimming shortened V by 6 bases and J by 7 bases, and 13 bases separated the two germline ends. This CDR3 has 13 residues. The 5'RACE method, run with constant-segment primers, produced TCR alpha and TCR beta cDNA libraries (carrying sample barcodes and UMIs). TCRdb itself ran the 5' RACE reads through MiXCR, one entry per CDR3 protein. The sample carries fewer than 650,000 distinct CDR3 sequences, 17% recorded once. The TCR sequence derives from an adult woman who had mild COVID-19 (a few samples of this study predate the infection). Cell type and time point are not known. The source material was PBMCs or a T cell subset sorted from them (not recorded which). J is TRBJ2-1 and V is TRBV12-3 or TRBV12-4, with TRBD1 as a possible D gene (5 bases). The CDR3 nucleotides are TGTGCCAGCAGGGACAATAGTGTAAATGAGCAGTTCTTC. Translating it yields CASRDNSVNEQFF.